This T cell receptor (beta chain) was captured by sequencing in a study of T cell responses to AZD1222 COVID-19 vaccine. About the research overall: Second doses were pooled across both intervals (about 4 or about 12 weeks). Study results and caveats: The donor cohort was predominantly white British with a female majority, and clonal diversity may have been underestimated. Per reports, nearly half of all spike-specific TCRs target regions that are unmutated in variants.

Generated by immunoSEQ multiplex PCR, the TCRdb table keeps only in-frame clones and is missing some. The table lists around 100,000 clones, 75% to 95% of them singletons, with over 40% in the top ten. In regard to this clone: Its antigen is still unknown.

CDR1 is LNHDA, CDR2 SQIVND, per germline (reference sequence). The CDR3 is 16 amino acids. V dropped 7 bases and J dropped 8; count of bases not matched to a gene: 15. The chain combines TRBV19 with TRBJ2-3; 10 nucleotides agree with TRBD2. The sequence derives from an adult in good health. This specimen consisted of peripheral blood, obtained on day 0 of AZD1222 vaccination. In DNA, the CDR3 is TGTGCCAGTACGAAGATAGAGTCTAGCGGGAGAGGTACGCAGTATTTT. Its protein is CASTKIESSGRGTQYF.